The 31 T cell receptor beta chains below all came from one sample that was sequenced in a study of radiation and T cells in renal cell carcinoma. The time point here: baseline pretreatment blood. Treatment of the sample: 15 Gy SBRT to primary tumor, nephrectomy 4 weeks later. This table comes from immunoSEQ multiplex PCR, and its TCRdb copy is limited to in-frame clones, with some not included. The data contain about 150,000 clones, 88% of them singletons. The material was blood, obtained from a patient whose treatment included radiotherapy and nephrectomy. These receptors were obtained from a woman aged 70-85 years with renal cell carcinoma.

The rearrangement joins TRBV6-5 to TRBJ1-5; 7 bases fit TRBD1. CDR1 and CDR2 from the germline V gene are MNHEY and SVGAGI. The V gene end was trimmed by 8 bases and the J gene end by 5 bases; junction bases not matched to a gene: 6. The CDR3 spans 13 residues. CDR3 coding DNA: TGTGCCAGCCGAGACAGGGCACATCAGCCCCAGCATTTT. Protein sequence: CASRDRAHQPQHF.

This clone was observed a single time. The CDR3 DNA follows: TGTGCCAGCAGCTTGGCCAAGTGGAATGTGAGGGGCAATGAGCAGTTCTTC. Translating it yields CASSLAKWNVRGNEQFF. The chain is built from TRBV5-6 and TRBJ2-1, with D tentatively TRBD1 or TRBD2 (5 bases each). CDR1 and CDR2 (germline): SGHDT, YYEEEE. Trimming removed 0 bases at V and 6 bases at J, with 19 bases between. This CDR3 comprises 17 residues.

The chain carries TRBV18 and TRBJ2-3; 10 bases map to TRBD2. V dropped 4 bases and J dropped 0; count of bases not matched to a gene: 13. The germline CDR1 and CDR2 sequences are KGHSH and LQKENI. The CDR3 sequence is 19 residues long. The CDR3 DNA reads TGTGCCAGCTCACTATCCATTAGCGGGGGGAAGACTAGCACAGATACGCAGTATTTT. As protein: CASSLSISGGKTSTDTQYF.

Written as DNA, the CDR3 is TGTGCCTGGAGCCGCGACAGGGGTAGAGGCTACACCTTC. Protein sequence: CAWSRDRGRGYTF. This chain uses TRBV30 with TRBJ1-2, with TRBD1 matching 8 bases. The ends lost 3 bases at V and 8 bases at J; junction bases unmatched: 8. The length of the CDR3 is 13 residues. Germline lookup yields CDR1 GTSNPN and CDR2 SVGIG (reference sequence).

The rearrangement links TRBV6-1 to TRBJ2-7, with 11 bases lining up with TRBD2. The germline V gene encodes CDR1 MNHNS and CDR2 SASEGT. This CDR3 spans 13 amino acids. Trimming at V came to 6 bases and at J to 3 bases, leaving 1 base not matched to a gene. CDR3 residues: CASRLAGVYEQYF. CDR3 DNA: TGTGCCAGCAGACTAGCGGGGGTCTACGAGCAGTACTTC.

The rearrangement uses TRBV2 and TRBJ2-3; the match to TRBD1 covers 11 bases. After removal of 4 bases from V and 5 bases from J, the junction contained 5 bases not matched to a gene. This CDR3 has 15 amino acids. Germline-derived CDR1 and CDR2 are SNHLY and FYNNEI. CDR3 bases: TGTGCCAGCAGTGTTCAGGACAGGGGGCAAGATACGCAGTATTTT. Amino acids: CASSVQDRGQDTQYF.

This chain links TRBV6-8 with TRBJ1-1, with 7 bases matching TRBD1. The length of the CDR3 is 15 residues. The germline V gene encodes CDR1 MNHGY and CDR2 SAAAGT. Trimming took 2 bases from V and 1 from J; bases not matched to a gene: 4. CDR3 residues: CASSYPDRANTEAFF. The CDR3 nucleotides read TGTGCCAGCAGTTACCCCGACAGGGCGAACACTGAAGCTTTCTTT.

This clone was picked up one time. V usage is TRBV30 and J usage is TRBJ2-3, with D possibly being TRBD2 (6 bases). Germline V gene sequence: CDR1 GTSNPN, CDR2 SVGIG (reference sequence). The germline V and J ends were trimmed by 6 bases and 5 bases, with 15 bases remaining between them. This CDR3 region has 13 residues. As DNA, the CDR3 is TGTGCCTGCAACCGGGACTTCGGAGATACGCAGTATTTT. As protein: CACNRDFGDTQYF.

The chain employs TRBV7-3 and TRBJ2-3; TRBD2 matches at 9 bases. J was trimmed by 5 bases and V by 1 base; bases with no gene match: 4. The CDR3 totals 15 residues. Germline values: CDR1 SGHTA, CDR2 FQGTGA. For the CDR3, the DNA is TGTGCCAGCAGCTTAAGCAGCGGGGGGCTAGATACGCAGTATTTT. This encodes CASSLSSGGLDTQYF.

V and J are TRBV2 and TRBJ2-3; TRBD2 matches at 8 bases. This CDR3 region has 14 residues. Germline loops: CDR1 SNHLY, CDR2 FYNNEI. Trimming took 7 bases from V and 0 from J; bases not matched to a gene: 3. The CDR3 sequence is CASKLAVSTDTQYF. The CDR3 coding sequence is TGTGCCAGCAAACTAGCGGTCAGCACAGATACGCAGTATTTT.

The J gene is TRBJ2-3, the V gene TRBV27, with D perhaps matching TRBD1 (6 bases). From germline, CDR1 is MNHEY and CDR2 SMNVEV (reference sequence). The V and J ends lost 1 base and 1 base respectively, with 12 bases between them. This CDR3 comprises 16 residues. The CDR3 DNA reads as TGTGCCAGCAGTTTATACGTGGGGGCCGGCACAGATACGCAGTATTTT. This encodes CASSLYVGAGTDTQYF.

This clone was seen more than once but under ten times. The V and J genes are TRBV5-5 and TRBJ1-5; D not resolved. Germline assignment: CDR1 SGHKS and CDR2 YYEKEE (reference sequence). The CDR3 is made up of 13 amino acids. V lost 0 bases to trimming and J lost 7 bases, with 8 bases between them. This CDR3 reads CASSLGAEQPQHF. CDR3 DNA: TGTGCCAGCAGCTTGGGGGCCGAACAGCCCCAGCATTTT.

The rearrangement uses TRBV7-2 and TRBJ1-6; no definite D call. Between the trimmed V and J ends, which lost 7 bases and 14 bases, there was a span of 12 bases. Germline CDR1 SGHTA, CDR2 FQGNSA. The length of the CDR3 is 11 residues. The CDR3 reads CASIRMGTLHF. The CDR3 DNA reads TGTGCCAGCATCCGGATGGGCACCCTCCACTTT.

The chain is built from TRBV30 and TRBJ1-6, with TRBD1 identical over 9 bases. Germline loops: CDR1 GTSNPN, CDR2 SVGIG (reference sequence). This CDR3 region has 16 residues. Trimming removed 0 bases from V and 7 bases from J; junction bases left unmatched: 7. CDR3 nucleotides: TGTGCCTGGAGTGTGCGGACAGGGGTCTTAAATTCACCCCTCCACTTT. Amino acids: CAWSVRTGVLNSPLHF.

The chain couples TRBV5-1 to TRBJ2-6, with no clear D. Trimming took 4 bases from V and 2 from J, leaving 10 bases between them. Looked up from germline, CDR1 is SGHRS and CDR2 is YFSETQ. The CDR3 extends over 15 amino acids. CDR3 sequence (DNA): TGCGCCAGCAGCCCGGGTAGGGCTGGGGCCAACGTCCTGACTTTC. Protein: CASSPGRAGANVLTF.

The J gene is TRBJ1-2, the V gene TRBV5-1; 9 bases are shared with TRBD1. This CDR3 has 15 residues. V lost 4 bases to trimming and J lost 6 bases; unmatched junction nucleotides: 10. Germline CDR1 and CDR2: SGHRS and YFSETQ. For the CDR3, the DNA is TGCGCCAGCAGCCTCACCGGGACAGGGTCGGATGGCTACACCTTC. Its translation is CASSLTGTGSDGYTF. Full variable domain (missing parts from reference TRBV5-1 and TRBJ1-2): KAGVTQTPRYLIKTRGQQVTLSCSPISGHRSVSWYQQTPGQGLQFLFEYFSETQRNKGNFPGRFSGRQFSNSRSEMNVSTLELGDSALYLCASSLTGTGSDGYTFGSGTRLTVV.

In its sample, this clone was seen once. The rearrangement uses TRBV5-4 and TRBJ2-1, with TRBD2 matching 12 bases. The V and J ends lost 1 base and 9 bases, in that order; junction bases with no gene match: 5. In germline, CDR1 is SGHNT, CDR2 YYREEE (reference sequence). This CDR3 has 15 residues. The CDR3 spells CASSLRLAGGPEQFF. In DNA form, the CDR3 reads TGTGCCAGCAGCTTGAGGCTAGCGGGGGGGCCTGAGCAGTTCTTC.

This clone turned up a few times. CDR3 in amino acids: CASSLIPGVQPQHF. CDR3 DNA: TGTGCCAGCAGCTTAATTCCAGGGGTGCAGCCCCAGCATTTT. This chain joins TRBV7-2 and TRBJ1-5; possible D gene TRBD1, 6 bases. From germline, CDR1 is SGHTA and CDR2 FQGNSA. The CDR3 runs to 14 residues. Trimming cost V 2 bases and J 7 bases, with 12 bases left between them. Filled out from reference TRBV7-2 and TRBJ1-5, the complete variable domain reads GAGVSQSPSNKVTEKGKDVELRCDPISGHTALYWYRQSLGQGLEFLIYFQGNSAPDKSGLPSDRFSAERTGGSVSTLTIQRTQQEDSAVYLCASSLIPGVQPQHFGDGTRLSIL.

The chain links TRBV4-3 to TRBJ2-1, with D possibly TRBD2 on 6 matching bases. The CDR3 runs 16 residues. V shed 0 bases and J shed 6 bases, with 15 bases lying between them. From germline, CDR1 is LGHNA and CDR2 YSLEER. The CDR3 sequence: CASSQDSRVGGNEQFF. CDR3 sequence (DNA): TGCGCCAGCAGCCAAGACTCAAGAGTGGGGGGCAATGAGCAGTTCTTC.

This chain links TRBV9 with TRBJ2-2, with a weak D call TRBD1 (5 bases). The CDR3 length is 15 residues. Trimming stripped 3 bases from V and 4 bases from J, with 13 bases between. Germline V gene data show CDR1 as SGDLS and CDR2 as YYNGEE. CDR3 amino acids: CASSGTAQGTGELFF. DNA for the CDR3: TGTGCCAGCAGCGGGACCGCCCAGGGCACCGGGGAGCTGTTTTTT.

This sequence joins TRBV27 and TRBJ2-2, with a possible D match to TRBD2 (7 bases). The CDR3 loop spans 17 amino acids. The germline V gene encodes CDR1 MNHEY and CDR2 SMNVEV (reference sequence). Trimming took 3 bases from V and 5 from J, leaving 19 bases between them. CDR3 coding DNA: TGTGCCAGCAGTTTCGTCTCAAAGCGGGGACATACCGGGGAGCTGTTTTTT. Encoded protein: CASSFVSKRGHTGELFF.

The CDR3 sequence is CASSSPGVPNEKLFF. The CDR3 nucleotides read TGTGCCAGCAGCTCACCGGGGGTACCGAATGAAAAACTGTTTTTT. The rearrangement links TRBV7-2 to TRBJ1-4; possible D gene TRBD1, 5 bases. V was shortened by 4 bases and J by 5 bases, with 14 bases between the two germline ends. Germline V gene data show CDR1 as SGHTA and CDR2 as FQGNSA. The CDR3 has 15 amino acids.

The rearrangement links TRBV19 to TRBJ1-1; 7 bases are a match to TRBD1. CDR3 length: 15 residues. Germline V gene lookup returns CDR1 LNHDA and CDR2 SQIVND (reference sequence). J lost 0 bases, V lost 6 bases, and 7 bases had no gene match. Here the CDR3 reads CASREDRAVNTEAFF. The CDR3 DNA reads as TGTGCCAGTAGGGAAGACAGGGCGGTGAACACTGAAGCTTTCTTT.

The table lists this clone with a count of one. V and J are TRBV27 and TRBJ2-7, with a weak D call TRBD1 (6 bases). The CDR3 has 15 amino acids. CDR1 is MNHEY, CDR2 SMNVEV, per germline (reference sequence). Trimming took 0 bases from V and 0 from J, leaving 9 bases between them. CDR3 bases: TGTGCCAGCAGTTTATCCTTGACAGGCTCCTACGAGCAGTACTTC. It is translated as CASSLSLTGSYEQYF.

In DNA form, the CDR3 reads TGTGCCAGCAGGGGGACAGGGGGCGATGGCTACACCTTC. Protein sequence: CASRGTGGDGYTF. The chain uses TRBV2 and TRBJ1-2; 12 bases map to TRBD1. The CDR3 loop spans 13 amino acids. The germline V gene encodes CDR1 SNHLY and CDR2 FYNNEI. V shed 6 bases, J shed 6 bases, and the junction held 2 bases outside the gene matches. Based on the CDR3 plus reference TRBV2 and TRBJ1-2, the full variable domain is EPEVTQTPSHQVTQMGQEVILRCVPISNHLYFYWYRQILGQKVEFLVSFYNNEISEKSEIFDDQFSVERPDGSNFTLKIRSTKLEDSAMYFCASRGTGGDGYTFGSGTRLTVV.

CDR3 bases: TGTGCCAGCAGCTTAGCGGGGACACACTCCTACGAGCAGTACTTC. This gives the protein CASSLAGTHSYEQYF. The V and J genes are TRBV7-2 and TRBJ2-7; possible D gene TRBD1, 6 bases. The V gene's germline CDR1 is SGHTA and CDR2 FQGNSA. The ends were cut back, 0 bases at V and 0 bases at J, with 9 bases in the middle. CDR3 length: 15 amino acids.

The V call is TRBV5-6, the J call TRBJ2-7; 9 bases are shared with TRBD1. Germline lookup yields CDR1 SGHDT and CDR2 YYEEEE. The V segment lost 1 base and the J segment 3 bases; nucleotides outside the gene matches: 5. This CDR3 is built from 15 residues. CDR3 in DNA: TGTGCCAGCAGCTTGTTCGCGGGACAGGGCTACGAGCAGTACTTC. Amino acid sequence: CASSLFAGQGYEQYF.

The chain has TRBV6-5 and TRBJ2-5; D call uncertain. CDR1 is MNHEY and CDR2 is SVGAGI in the germline V gene. The CDR3 sequence is 14 residues long. Trimming took 2 bases from V and 5 from J, leaving 12 bases between them. Here the CDR3 DNA reads TGTGCCAGCAGTTACGGCTTCGGATGGGAGACCCAGTACTTC. The encoded protein is CASSYGFGWETQYF.

This rearrangement joins TRBV6-6 to TRBJ2-1; 7 nucleotides line up with TRBD1. This CDR3 is built from 15 residues. Germline CDR1 is MNHNY and CDR2 is SVGAGI (reference sequence). The V segment lost 2 bases and the J segment 3 bases; nucleotides outside the gene matches: 4. DNA of the CDR3: TGTGCCAGCAGTTACACCGGGGACAGCTACAATGAGCAGTTCTTC. Protein product: CASSYTGDSYNEQFF.

CDR3 in DNA: TGTGCCAGCAGCCCCTCGGGACAGGGCCTGGTCGGAAACACCATATATTTT. Protein sequence: CASSPSGQGLVGNTIYF. The gene calls are TRBV5-4 and TRBJ1-3; TRBD1 matches 9 bases. V was clipped by 4 bases and J by 4 bases; unmatched bases: 12. This CDR3 region has 17 residues. Germline V gene data show CDR1 as SGHNT and CDR2 as YYREEE (reference sequence).

The V and J genes are TRBV10-3 and TRBJ2-2; D ambiguous. The CDR3 runs 11 residues. CDR1 and CDR2 (germline): ENHRY, SYGVKD. V was trimmed by 3 bases and J by 9 bases, leaving 5 bases between them. The CDR3, as DNA: TGTGCCATCAGTGAATTTAGGGAGCTGTTTTTT. As protein: CAISEFRELFF.